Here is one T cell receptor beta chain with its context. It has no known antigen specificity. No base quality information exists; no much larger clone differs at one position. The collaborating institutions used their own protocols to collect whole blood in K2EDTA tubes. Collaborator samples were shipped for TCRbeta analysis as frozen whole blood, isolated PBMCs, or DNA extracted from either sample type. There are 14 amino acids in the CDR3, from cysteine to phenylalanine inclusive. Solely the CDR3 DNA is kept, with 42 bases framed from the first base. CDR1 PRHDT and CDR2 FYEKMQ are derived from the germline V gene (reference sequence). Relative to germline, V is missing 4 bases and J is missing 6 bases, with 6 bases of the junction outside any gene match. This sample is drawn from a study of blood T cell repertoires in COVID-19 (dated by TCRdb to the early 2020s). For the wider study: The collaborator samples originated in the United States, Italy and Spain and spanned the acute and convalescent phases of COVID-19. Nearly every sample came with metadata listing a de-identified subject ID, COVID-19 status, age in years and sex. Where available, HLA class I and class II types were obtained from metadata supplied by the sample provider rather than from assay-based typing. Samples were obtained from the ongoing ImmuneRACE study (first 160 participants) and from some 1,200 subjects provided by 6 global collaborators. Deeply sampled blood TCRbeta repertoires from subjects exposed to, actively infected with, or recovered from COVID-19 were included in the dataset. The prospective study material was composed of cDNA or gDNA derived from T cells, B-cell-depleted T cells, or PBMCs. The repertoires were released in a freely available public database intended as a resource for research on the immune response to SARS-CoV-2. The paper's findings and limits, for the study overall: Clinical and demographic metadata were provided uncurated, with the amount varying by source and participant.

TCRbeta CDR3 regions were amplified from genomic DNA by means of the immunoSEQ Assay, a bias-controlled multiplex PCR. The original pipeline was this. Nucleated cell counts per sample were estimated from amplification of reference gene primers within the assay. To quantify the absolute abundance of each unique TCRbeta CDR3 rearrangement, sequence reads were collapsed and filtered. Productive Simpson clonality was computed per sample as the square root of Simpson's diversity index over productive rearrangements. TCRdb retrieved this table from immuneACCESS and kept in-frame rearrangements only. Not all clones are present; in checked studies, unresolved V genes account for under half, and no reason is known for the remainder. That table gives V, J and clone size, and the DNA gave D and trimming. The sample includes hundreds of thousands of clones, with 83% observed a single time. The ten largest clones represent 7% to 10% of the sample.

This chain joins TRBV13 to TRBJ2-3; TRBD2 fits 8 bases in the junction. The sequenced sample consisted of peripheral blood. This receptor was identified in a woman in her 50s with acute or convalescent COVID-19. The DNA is TGTGCCAGCAGCTCGCAGCGGGGGACGGATACGCAGTATTTT. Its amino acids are CASSSQRGTDTQYF. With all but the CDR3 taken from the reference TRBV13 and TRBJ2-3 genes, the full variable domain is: AAGVIQSPRHLIKEKRETATLKCYPIPRHDTVYWYQQGPGQDPQFLISFYEKMQSDKGSIPDRFSAQQFSDYHSELNMSSLELGDSALYFCASSSQRGTDTQYFGPGTRLTVL.